These 7 T cell receptor beta chains came from one sample sequenced in a study of CD8+CD57+ T cells in acquired aplastic anemia. CDR3 and TCR beta VDJ profiling relied on a genomic DNA template. TCRdb reanalysed the reads using MiXCR and keeps one entry per CDR3 protein. The sample lists 100,000 to 150,000 distinct CDR3 sequences, less than 45% seen once, with 8% to 8.5% in the top ten. Sample: sorted CD4+, CD8+, or CD8+CD57+ T cells (not recorded which) from PBMCs. Receptors originate from a human donor in good health, serving as a control.

Only a few counts were recorded for this clonotype. CDR3 amino acids: CATSIGQSTDTQYF. The CDR3 DNA follows: TGTGCCACCAGCATAGGACAGAGCACAGATACGCAGTATTTT. The chain employs TRBV15 and TRBJ2-3; possibly TRBD1 for D (6 bases). V lost 4 bases and J lost 0, with 8 bases in between. The CDR3 contains 14 residues. Germline V gives CDR1 LNHNV, CDR2 YYDKDF (reference sequence).

The table lists this clonotype with many counts. The chain couples TRBV20-1 to TRBJ1-5; D not certain. V was clipped by 4 bases and J by 0 bases, with 4 bases between them. The germline gives CDR1 DFQATT, CDR2 SNEGSKA (reference sequence). The CDR3 spans 12 residues. The CDR3 region has the DNA TGCAGTGCTACGGATAGCAATCAGCCCCAGCATTTT. This codes for CSATDSNQPQHF.

V and J are TRBV5-6 and TRBJ2-7; 11 nucleotides match TRBD1. The V segment lost 4 bases and the J segment 6 bases; nucleotides outside the gene matches: 6. The CDR3 has 14 amino acids. The V gene's germline CDR1 is SGHDT and CDR2 YYEEEE. Here the CDR3 DNA reads TGTGCCAGCAGCCAGCCCGGGACAGGGGGCGAGCAGTACTTC. Protein: CASSQPGTGGEQYF.

This clonotype was counted ten times or more. V gene TRBV5-1 combines with J gene TRBJ2-3, with a possible D match to TRBD2 (5 bases). V lost 2 bases and J lost 2, with 12 bases in between. Germline V lookup: CDR1 SGHRS, CDR2 YFSETQ. This CDR3 has 15 residues. The CDR3 coding sequence is TGCGCCAGCAGCTTAGCGGAGGTAGTCACAGATACGCAGTATTTT. Protein product: CASSLAEVVTDTQYF.

J is TRBJ1-6 and V is TRBV10-3; D gene uncertain. Looked up from germline, CDR1 is ENHRY and CDR2 is SYGVKD. CDR3 length: 15 amino acids. Trimming took off 4 bases at V and 8 bases at J, with 15 bases between the two ends. CDR3 region: CAISVKGQDDSPLHF. The CDR3 bases are TGTGCCATCAGTGTAAAAGGCCAGGACGATTCACCCCTCCACTTT.

This clonotype was counted only a few times. A much larger clone lies a single base off, so this may be a read error. This chain links TRBV9 with TRBJ1-1, with D tentatively TRBD1 (5 bases). The CDR3 spans 13 residues. Germline V gene sequence: CDR1 SGDLS, CDR2 YYNGEE. The CDR3 protein is CASSVDRNTDAFF. The CDR3 DNA follows: TGTGCCAGCAGCGTAGACAGGAACACTGATGCTTTCTTT.

This clonotype appeared many times. The CDR3, as DNA: TGTGCCAGCAGTGCGACTAGCGGGGCGACGCATGAGCAGTTCTTC. Its protein is CASSATSGATHEQFF. V is TRBV6-4 and J is TRBJ2-1; 11 nucleotides agree with TRBD2. The germline V gene encodes CDR1 MRHNA and CDR2 SNTAGT. J was trimmed by 8 bases and V by 4 bases; bases with no gene match: 7. This CDR3 is built from 15 residues.